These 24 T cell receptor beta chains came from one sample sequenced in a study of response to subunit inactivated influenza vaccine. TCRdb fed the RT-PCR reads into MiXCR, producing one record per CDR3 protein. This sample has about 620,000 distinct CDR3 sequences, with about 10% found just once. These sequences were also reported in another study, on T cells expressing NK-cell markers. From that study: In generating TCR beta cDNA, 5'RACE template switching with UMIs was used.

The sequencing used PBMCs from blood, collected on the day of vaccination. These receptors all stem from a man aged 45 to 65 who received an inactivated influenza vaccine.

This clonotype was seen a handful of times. CDR3 in DNA: TGTGCCAGCAGCCAGAACAGCCTTTTGGCCAACGTCCTGACTTTC. Translated, it gives CASSQNSLLANVLTF. The gene calls are TRBV3-1 and TRBJ2-6; D is uncertain. Trimming left V 3 bases short and J 6 bases short, with 12 bases between. Germline lookup yields CDR1 LGHDT and CDR2 YNNKEL (reference sequence). This CDR3 region has 15 residues.

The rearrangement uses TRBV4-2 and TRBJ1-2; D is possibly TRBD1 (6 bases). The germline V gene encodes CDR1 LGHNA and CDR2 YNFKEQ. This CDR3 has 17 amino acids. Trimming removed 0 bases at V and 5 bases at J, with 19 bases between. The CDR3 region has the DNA TGTGCCAGCAGCCAAGAAGGAGACAGGAGGGGTCTATATGGCTACACCTTC. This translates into CASSQEGDRRGLYGYTF.

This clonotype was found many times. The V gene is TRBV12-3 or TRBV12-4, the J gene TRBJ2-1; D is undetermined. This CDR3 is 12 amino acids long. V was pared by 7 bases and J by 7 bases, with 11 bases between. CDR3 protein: CASTRGWNEQFF. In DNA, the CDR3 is TGTGCCAGCACTAGAGGATGGAATGAGCAGTTCTTC.

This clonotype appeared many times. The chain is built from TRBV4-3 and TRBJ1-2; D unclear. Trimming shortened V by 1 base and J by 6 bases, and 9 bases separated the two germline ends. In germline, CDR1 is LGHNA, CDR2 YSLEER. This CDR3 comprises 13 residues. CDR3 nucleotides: TGCGCCAGCAGCCAAGTTCCAGTACATGGCTACACCTTC. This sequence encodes CASSQVPVHGYTF.

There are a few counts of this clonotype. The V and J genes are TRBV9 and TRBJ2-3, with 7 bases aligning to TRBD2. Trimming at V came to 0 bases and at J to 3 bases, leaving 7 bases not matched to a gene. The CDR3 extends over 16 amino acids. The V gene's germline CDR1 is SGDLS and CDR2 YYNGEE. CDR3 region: CASSVGASGGTDTQYF. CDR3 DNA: TGTGCCAGCAGCGTAGGGGCTAGCGGAGGAACAGATACGCAGTATTTT.

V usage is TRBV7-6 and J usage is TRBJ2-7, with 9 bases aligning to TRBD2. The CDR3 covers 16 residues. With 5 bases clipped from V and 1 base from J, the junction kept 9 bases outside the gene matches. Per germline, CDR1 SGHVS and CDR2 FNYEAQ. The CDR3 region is CASSLDPAGGSYEQYF. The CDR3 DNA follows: TGTGCCAGCAGCCTCGACCCGGCGGGAGGGTCCTACGAGCAGTACTTC.

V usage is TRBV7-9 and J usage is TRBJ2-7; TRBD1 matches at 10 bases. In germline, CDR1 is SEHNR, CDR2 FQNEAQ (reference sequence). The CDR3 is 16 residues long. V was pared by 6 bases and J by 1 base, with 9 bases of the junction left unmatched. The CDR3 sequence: CASSPTAGQGSYEQYF. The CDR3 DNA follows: TGTGCCAGCAGTCCGACCGCGGGACAGGGGTCCTACGAGCAGTACTTC.

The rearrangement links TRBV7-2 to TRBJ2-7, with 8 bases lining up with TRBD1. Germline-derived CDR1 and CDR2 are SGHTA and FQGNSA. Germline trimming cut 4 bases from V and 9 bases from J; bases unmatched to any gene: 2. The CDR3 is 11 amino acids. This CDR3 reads CASSSDRGQYF. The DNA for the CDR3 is TGTGCCAGCAGCTCCGACAGGGGGCAGTACTTC.

The DNA of the CDR3 is TGTGCCAGCAGTTACAGTGTTTCGGGGAGCTCCTACGAGCAGTACTTC. It encodes CASSYSVSGSSYEQYF. J is TRBJ2-7 and V is TRBV6-5; D perhaps matches TRBD2 (5 bases). CDR3 length: 16 residues. Germline CDR1 MNHEY, CDR2 SVGAGI. The germline V and J ends were trimmed by 2 bases and 0 bases, with 14 bases remaining between them.

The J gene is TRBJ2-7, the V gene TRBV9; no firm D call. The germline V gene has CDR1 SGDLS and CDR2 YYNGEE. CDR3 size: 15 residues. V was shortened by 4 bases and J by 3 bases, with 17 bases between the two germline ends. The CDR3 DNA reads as TGTGCCAGCAGCCCCAGCGCGCAGAACCTCTACGAGCAGTACTTC. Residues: CASSPSAQNLYEQYF.

CDR3 nucleotide sequence: TGTGCCAGCAGCACAGGGAGGCCTGAAGCTTTCTTT. Encoded protein: CASSTGRPEAFF. The chain combines TRBV12-3 or TRBV12-4 with TRBJ1-1; perhaps TRBD1 as D (6 bases). V lost 6 bases and J lost 6, with 11 bases in between. This CDR3 contains 12 residues.

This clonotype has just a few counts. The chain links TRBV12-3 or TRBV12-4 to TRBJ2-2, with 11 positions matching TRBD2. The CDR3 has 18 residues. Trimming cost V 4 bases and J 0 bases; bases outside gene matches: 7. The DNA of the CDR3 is TGTGCCAGCAGTTCACCAAGGGGACTAGCGGCGAACACCGGGGAGCTGTTTTTT. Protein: CASSSPRGLAANTGELFF.

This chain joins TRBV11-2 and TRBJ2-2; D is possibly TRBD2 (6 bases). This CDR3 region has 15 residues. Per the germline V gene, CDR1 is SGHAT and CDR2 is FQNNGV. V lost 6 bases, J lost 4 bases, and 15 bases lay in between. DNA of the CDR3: TGTGCCAGCAGGGGTTCCGGGACTTTCACCGGGGAGCTGTTTTTT. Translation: CASRGSGTFTGELFF.

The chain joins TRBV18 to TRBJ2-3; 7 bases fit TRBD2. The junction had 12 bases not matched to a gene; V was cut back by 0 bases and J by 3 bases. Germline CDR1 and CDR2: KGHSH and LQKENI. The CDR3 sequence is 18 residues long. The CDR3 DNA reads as TGTGCCAGCTCACCACCGTTGGGGGGGGATCAAAGAACAGATACGCAGTATTTT. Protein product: CASSPPLGGDQRTDTQYF.

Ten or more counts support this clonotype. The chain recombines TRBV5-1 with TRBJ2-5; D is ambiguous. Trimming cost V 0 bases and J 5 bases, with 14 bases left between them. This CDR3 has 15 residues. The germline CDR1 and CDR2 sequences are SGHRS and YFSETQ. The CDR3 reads CASSLGRADSETQYF. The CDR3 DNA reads TGCGCCAGCAGCTTGGGTCGGGCAGACTCTGAGACCCAGTACTTC.

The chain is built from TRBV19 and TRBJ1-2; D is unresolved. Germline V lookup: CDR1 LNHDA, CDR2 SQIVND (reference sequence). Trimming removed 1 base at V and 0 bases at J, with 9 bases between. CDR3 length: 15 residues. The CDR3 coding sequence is TGTGCCAGTAGTATAGTACGAATACCTAACTATGGCTACACCTTC. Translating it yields CASSIVRIPNYGYTF.

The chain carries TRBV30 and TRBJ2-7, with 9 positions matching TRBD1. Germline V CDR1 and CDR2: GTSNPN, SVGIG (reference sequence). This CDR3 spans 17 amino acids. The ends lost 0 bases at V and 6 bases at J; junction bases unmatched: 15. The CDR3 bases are TGTGCCTGGAGTGTAGCCGAAAGGGGACAGGGACGATCCGAGCAGTACTTC. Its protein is CAWSVAERGQGRSEQYF.

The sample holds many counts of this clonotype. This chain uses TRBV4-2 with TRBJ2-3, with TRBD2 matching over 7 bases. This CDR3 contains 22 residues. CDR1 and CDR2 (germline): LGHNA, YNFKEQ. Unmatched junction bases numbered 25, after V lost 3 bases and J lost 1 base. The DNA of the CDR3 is TGTGCCAGCAGCCACCCCCCGGGCAGCGCTAGAGTCGAACGGGAGGGCACAGATACGCAGTATTTT. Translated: CASSHPPGSARVEREGTDTQYF.

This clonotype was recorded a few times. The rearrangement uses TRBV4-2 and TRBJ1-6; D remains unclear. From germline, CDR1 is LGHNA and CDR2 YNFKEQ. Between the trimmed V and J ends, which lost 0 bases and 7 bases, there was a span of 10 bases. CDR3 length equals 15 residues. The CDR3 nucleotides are TGTGCCAGCAGCCAAGATAAAGGAAACAATTCACCCCTCCACTTT. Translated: CASSQDKGNNSPLHF.

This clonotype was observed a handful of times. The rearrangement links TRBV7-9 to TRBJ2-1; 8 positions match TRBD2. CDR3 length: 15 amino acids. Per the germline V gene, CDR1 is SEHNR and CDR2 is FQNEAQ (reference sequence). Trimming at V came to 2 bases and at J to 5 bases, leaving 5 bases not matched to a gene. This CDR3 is CASSLRGGRDNEQFF. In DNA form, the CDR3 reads TGTGCCAGCAGCTTACGCGGGGGGCGGGACAATGAGCAGTTCTTC.

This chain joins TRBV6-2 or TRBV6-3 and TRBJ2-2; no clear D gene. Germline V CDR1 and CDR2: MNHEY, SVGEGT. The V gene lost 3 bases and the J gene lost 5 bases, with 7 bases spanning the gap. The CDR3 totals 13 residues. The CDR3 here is CASSYIQTGELFF. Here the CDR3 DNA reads TGTGCCAGCAGTTATATTCAAACCGGGGAGCTGTTTTTT.

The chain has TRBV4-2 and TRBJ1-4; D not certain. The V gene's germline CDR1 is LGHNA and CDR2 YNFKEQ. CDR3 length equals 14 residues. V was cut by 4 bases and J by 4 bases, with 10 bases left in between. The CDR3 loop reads CASSPDGFNEKLFF. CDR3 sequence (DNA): TGTGCCAGCAGCCCGGACGGGTTTAATGAAAAACTGTTTTTT.

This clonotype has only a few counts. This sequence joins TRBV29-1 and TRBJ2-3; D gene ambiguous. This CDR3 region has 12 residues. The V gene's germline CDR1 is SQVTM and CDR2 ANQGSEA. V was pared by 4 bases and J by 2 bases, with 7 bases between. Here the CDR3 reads CSVGRTTDTQYF. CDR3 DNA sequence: TGCAGCGTTGGGCGGACCACAGATACGCAGTATTTT.

The CDR3 sequence is CASSLYRTRGEQFF. The DNA for the CDR3 is TGTGCCAGCAGTTTATATCGGACTAGGGGTGAGCAGTTCTTC. The chain combines TRBV27 with TRBJ2-1; 7 nucleotides match TRBD2. The J segment lost 9 bases and the V segment lost 1 base, leaving 6 bases of the junction unmatched. This CDR3 contains 14 residues. CDR1 MNHEY and CDR2 SMNVEV come from the germline V gene (reference sequence).